A selection of T cell receptor beta chains follows, all from one sample in a study of blood T cell repertoires in COVID-19. Some clones are missing from TCRdb's copy, which holds only in-frame ones; the method was immunoSEQ multiplex PCR. The sample shows 250,000 to 400,000 clones, roughly 88% of them seen only once. Sequenced sample: peripheral blood. These receptors originate from a woman in her thirties with COVID-19, enrolled during active disease. CDR3s include the opening cysteine and the closing phenylalanine or tryptophan. D genes are given only for firm matches. A clone size is listed for some rows: how often the clone was seen (once, few, many), or a class if it is expanded.

d_call	j_call	v_call	cdr3_length	clone_size	cdr3_nt	cdr3_aa
TRBD1	TRBJ1-5	TRBV9	16	NA	TGTGCCAGCAGCTTGGGAGTAGGGACAGGGGTTCAGCCCCAGCATTTT	CASSLGVGTGVQPQHF
TRBD1	TRBJ1-2	TRBV4-2	17	NA	TGTGCCAGCAGCCCCGGGACAGTTACCGATCTTAACTATGGCTACACCTTC	CASSPGTVTDLNYGYTF
TRBD1	TRBJ1-2	TRBV2	13	NA	TGTGCCAGCAGCCGGGACAGTAACTATGGCTACACCTTC	CASSRDSNYGYTF
NA	TRBJ1-1	TRBV30	11	NA	TGTGCCTGGACTCAGGGCAGTGAAGCTTTCTTT	CAWTQGSEAFF
NA	TRBJ1-1	TRBV18	16	NA	TGTGCCAGCTCACCACCGAAGGGGATAGGTCCCACTGAAGCTTTCTTT	CASSPPKGIGPTEAFF
NA	TRBJ1-2	TRBV5-1	15	NA	TGCGCCAGCAGCTTGGTGCCTCAGGGGACGGGGAGCTACACCTTC	CASSLVPQGTGSYTF
NA	TRBJ1-1	TRBV5-1	14	NA	TGCGCCAGCAGTCTTCAGGGGAGAGGCACTGAAGCTTTCTTT	CASSLQGRGTEAFF
NA	TRBJ2-7	TRBV27	13	NA	TGTGCCAGTGGATATAAACCGGAGTACGAGCAGTACTTC	CASGYKPEYEQYF
TRBD1	TRBJ2-3	TRBV27	14	once	TGTGCCAGCATCCCACAGGGGAAGGCAGATACGCAGTATTTT	CASIPQGKADTQYF
NA	TRBJ1-2	TRBV27	11	NA	TGTGCCAGCAGTGGGGGGAACGGCTACACCTTC	CASSGGNGYTF
NA	TRBJ1-5	TRBV21-1	18	NA	TGTGCCAGCAGCAAAGAAGAGACAGGGCTTTTTGACGGTCAGCCCCAGCATTTT	CASSKEETGLFDGQPQHF
TRBD2	TRBJ2-5	TRBV9	16	NA	TGTGCCAGCAGCGGCGGACTAGCGGGGGACCAAGAGACCCAGTACTTC	CASSGGLAGDQETQYF
TRBD1	TRBJ2-2	TRBV2	16	NA	TGTGCCAGCAGTCCGGACAGGGTTGGGAACACCGGGGAGCTGTTTTTT	CASSPDRVGNTGELFF
TRBD1	TRBJ1-5	TRBV7-6	18	NA	TGTGCCAGCAGCTTAGGATTGGAGACAGGGGGCCTTAATCAGCCCCAGCATTTT	CASSLGLETGGLNQPQHF
NA	TRBJ2-3	TRBV5-6	11	few	TGTGCCAGCAGCTCCACTTCGGCGCAGTATTTT	CASSSTSAQYF
NA	TRBJ1-1	TRBV6-5	15	NA	TGTGCCAGCAAGATCAAGGACACCTATGAAAGTGGAGCTTTCTTT	CASKIKDTYESGAFF
NA	TRBJ1-4	TRBV4-1	12	NA	TGCGCCAGCAGCCTGGAGTACGAAAAACTGTTTTTT	CASSLEYEKLFF
NA	TRBJ1-3	TRBV4-2	17	NA	TGTGCCAGCAGCCTCGACAGGTTGGTCCTATCTGGAAACACCATATATTTT	CASSLDRLVLSGNTIYF
NA	TRBJ1-5	TRBV28	15	NA	TGTGCCAGCAGTTTGGGAGGGTCGTTCAATCAGCCCCAGCATTTT	CASSLGGSFNQPQHF
TRBD2	TRBJ2-7	TRBV27	14	NA	TGTGCCAGCCGTGGACTAGCGGGCTCCGACGAGCAGTACTTC	CASRGLAGSDEQYF
NA	TRBJ2-3	TRBV5-1	15	once	TGCGCCAGCAGCTTAAGGATGGGGGGTACAGATACGCAGTATTTT	CASSLRMGGTDTQYF
NA	TRBJ1-1	TRBV3-1/TRBV3-2	14	NA	TGTGCCAGCAGCCAAGATCCCATCCTAACTGAAGCTTTCTTT	CASSQDPILTEAFF
TRBD1	TRBJ2-2	TRBV9	17	NA	TGTGCCAGCAGCGTAAGACAGGGGGCAAGGAACACCGGGGAGCTGTTTTTT	CASSVRQGARNTGELFF
NA	TRBJ1-1	TRBV6-1	16	NA	TGTGCCAGCAGTGAAGAGGGTACGGGCGGGGGCACTGAAGCTTTCTTT	CASSEEGTGGGTEAFF
NA	TRBJ1-6	TRBV30	14	NA	TGTGCCTGGAATCCCGGGGTATATAATTCACCCCTCCACTTT	CAWNPGVYNSPLHF
NA	TRBJ1-2	TRBV6-6	13	NA	TGTGCCAGCAGTCCTTCTCCCTCTTATGGCTACACCTTC	CASSPSPSYGYTF
NA	TRBJ1-4	TRBV7-9	14	NA	TGTGCCAGCAGCCGCGCTACTCAAAATGAAAAACTGTTTTTT	CASSRATQNEKLFF
TRBD2	TRBJ2-5	TRBV7-2	15	NA	TGTGCCAGCACCCCTGGGGGGGCGGGAGGAGAGACCCAGTACTTC	CASTPGGAGGETQYF
TRBD2	TRBJ2-5	TRBV11-2	17	NA	TGTGCCAGCAGCTTAGAGGGGGGCGGGGGGGCTAGGGAGACCCAGTACTTC	CASSLEGGGGARETQYF
NA	TRBJ1-2	TRBV19	14	few	TGTGCCAGTAGTCCCCAGCGGGGTTCCTATGGCTACACCTTC	CASSPQRGSYGYTF
NA	TRBJ1-2	TRBV7-2	14	NA	TGTGCCAGCAGCTTGACAGAAGTAGCCGGGGGCTACACCTTC	CASSLTEVAGGYTF
TRBD1	TRBJ1-2	TRBV11-2	15	NA	TGTGCCAGCAGCCCCGGACAGGGTCTAATAAGGGGCTACACCTTC	CASSPGQGLIRGYTF
NA	TRBJ1-4	TRBV5-4	14	NA	TGTGCCAGCAGCAGAGACAGGTCTACTGAAAAACTGTTTTTT	CASSRDRSTEKLFF
TRBD2	TRBJ2-1	TRBV19	13	NA	TGTGCCAGTAGTGGGTCAGCGGGGGATGAGCAGTTCTTC	CASSGSAGDEQFF
NA	TRBJ2-1	TRBV6-2/TRBV6-3	15	NA	TGTGCCAGCAGTTACGCGAACTCCTTATACAATGAGCAGTTCTTC	CASSYANSLYNEQFF
NA	TRBJ1-4	TRBV11-2	17	NA	TGTGCCAGCAGCTTAGATACTATTTGGAGAGCTAATGAAAAACTGTTTTTT	CASSLDTIWRANEKLFF
TRBD2	TRBJ2-1	TRBV10-3	14	NA	TGTGCCATCAGCCTTAGCGGGGGAAACAATGAGCAGTTCTTC	CAISLSGGNNEQFF